Given below is one T cell receptor (beta chain) in context. Its antigen is not known. The CDR3 has 17 amino acids. Losses at the gene ends were 4 bases for V and 3 bases for J; bases not matched to a gene: 10. Germline V lookup: CDR1 SGHRS, CDR2 YFSETQ. The PCR used 60 Vbeta and 13 Jbeta primers. The repertoire was sequenced with immunoSEQ multiplex PCR; TCRdb's copy has only in-frame clones and lacks some. The table has 110,000 to 150,000 clones, around 72% seen once; the top ten hold around 2.2%. The sample comes from a study of cytomegalovirus exposure and HLA in healthy donors. Across the whole study: Of the donors genotyped, some 400 in all, about 80% fell in the Caucasian-associated ancestry cluster.

The study's findings and limits: TRBV6-2, TRBV6-3 and some other V segments were unresolvable in 87-base-pair reads. Earlier analysis looked at TCR beta V segments, and most were productive about 87% or about 30% of the time. Researchers reportedly found TCR beta sequences accurately predicted most subjects' HLA-A and HLA-B alleles.

Sequenced material: PBMCs. The V and J genes are TRBV5-1 and TRBJ2-2; 9 bases are a match to TRBD1. The receptor was derived from a man aged 35-49 years in good health and CMV-seronegative. CDR3 in amino acids: CASSLGPGQGDTGELFF. CDR3 DNA sequence: TGCGCCAGCAGCCTGGGACCGGGACAGGGAGACACCGGGGAGCTGTTTTTT.